Sequencing of this T cell receptor beta chain was carried out in a study of shared clonotypes between healthy human individuals (dated by TCRdb to 2020 to 2022). For context, the study as a whole: The cohort comprised two women and a few men aged 18 to 49 years. For each donor, CD4 naive and CD4 memory were each run on three plates, CD8 naive on two plates, and CD8 memory on one plate. To estimate repertoire size and how much clonotypes are shared between individuals, the study performed deep sequencing of blood TCR repertoires from about five healthy adults. To increase sequencing depth and limit assay-specific biases, TCR repertoire library preparation and sequencing were carried out by different laboratories using diverse techniques. Per donor, leukapheresis produced somewhere between about 0.85 and 10 billion PBMCs.

A note on this clone: Its recognized antigen is unknown. Base-call qualities are not available, and no considerably larger clone is one nucleotide away.

Using the deep immunoSEQ assay, TCR CDR3 regions were amplified from genomic DNA by multiplex PCR. For each cell subset, the extracted genomic DNA was distributed evenly across all wells of several immunoSEQ 96-well plates, and each plate served as one replicate. For sorted subsets, roughly 200 ng of genomic DNA, equivalent to 30,000 or so T cell genomes, went into each replicate PCR. The purified libraries were quantified using a Qubit 3.0 fluorometer, sized with a Bioanalyzer 2100, and then quantified again using the KAPA Library Quantification kit. Each immunoSEQ 96-well plate was sequenced on its own single-read 150-cycle Illumina NextSeq 550 flow cell. As for the authors' bioinformatics: Because the immunoSEQ output included only junctional sequences and no quality scores, the filtering could not be the same as the filtering used for full-length reads. Sequences were annotated with PyIR, a Python wrapper for IgBLAST v1.9, and V/J genes and CDR3 were assigned using IMGT germline references. Reads were removed for weak V/J assignments (E-value above 1e-6), missing CDR3, stop codons, out-of-frame junctions, or ambiguous translated residues. V3J clonotypes were defined by identical inferred V gene, J gene, and CDR3 amino acid sequence. The percentage overlap between two repertoires was calculated by dividing the number of shared unique clonotypes by the size of the smaller repertoire. Richness of each repertoire was evaluated using RTK rarefaction, the Chao1 estimator, and Recon v2.1 estimates of unobserved clonotypes. Generation probabilities for all TCRbeta clonotypes obtained by the gDNA method from four donors were computed using OLGA. Held by TCRdb, this immuneACCESS table contains in-frame sequences only and omits some clones. Under half of the omission traces to an unresolved V gene where checked; the cause of the rest is unknown. The V and J calls and the clone size are those of that table, but D and trimming were determined from the DNA. The sample records 2 million to 2.5 million clones, less than 95% of which are singletons. The top ten clonotypes cover roughly 1% of the sample.

What the study reported, not specific to this receptor: Across a few donors, around 5.4% of naive CD4, roughly 3.5% of naive CD8, about 2.3% of memory CD4, and 0.4% of memory CD8 clonotypes were shared. Because the study included only a small number of donors, the genetic and exposure-history diversity represented was limited. Sampling was restricted to blood, and TCR repertoires in tissue are likely to differ from TCR repertoires in blood. Naive subsets generally had larger estimated clonotype richness than memory subsets. Compared with non-shared clonotypes, the clonotypes found in all four sorted-subset donors had higher generation probabilities. Based on pairwise subsampling, the degree of clonotype sharing among donors was expected to be affected by sequencing depth. Incomplete sequencing was indicated by rarefaction of sorted-subset datasets, despite the large sequencing depth.

V loses 0 bases, J loses 5 bases, and the germline ends lie 10 bases apart. Based on the germline V gene, the CDR1 and CDR2 sequences are WSHSY and SAAADI. The CDR3 runs 14 amino acids, cysteine and phenylalanine included. The retained sequence is limited to the CDR3, 42 bases, with the frame set at the first base. CD8 naive samples were obtained by positive selection for CCR7 among CD45RO-negative cells, yielding a CD45RA+CCR7+ population from which TemRA cells were excluded. Healthy HIV-negative adults with no recently reported acute infections or vaccinations were included as donors. Every donor was a Caucasian adult living in Nashville, Tennessee, USA. Blood was collected by leukapheresis, and PBMCs were isolated by Ficoll-Histopaque density gradient centrifugation and then cryopreserved in liquid nitrogen vapor phase. Analytical flow cytometry was used to check the purity and quantity of every magnetically sorted T cell population. Each sorted fraction had its genomic DNA isolated and then quantified by UV absorbance on a Nanodrop 2000c.

Source material: naive CD8+ T cells sorted from blood. This specimen's cell subset or site label, per the study, means: CD45RA+CCR7+. This clonotype originated in a man aged 18 to 29 in good health. The chain is assembled from TRBV10-2 and TRBJ1-1; the D gene cannot be named for sure. For the CDR3, the sequence is CASSESAGGTEAFF. In nucleotides, the sequence is TGCGCCAGCAGTGAGTCGGCAGGAGGGACTGAAGCTTTCTTT.